Below, one T cell receptor beta chain is given with its context. The target antigen is unknown. Germline V lookup: CDR1 LNHDA, CDR2 SQIVND (reference sequence). The CDR3 contains 12 residues. V was clipped by 8 bases and J by 7 bases, with 11 bases between them. This specimen belongs to a study of CD8+ T cells in alopecia areata. Across the whole study: At a dose of 5 to 10 mg twice daily, oral tofacitinib was given to treated patients.

In each case, RNA was isolated and then reverse transcribed into cDNA as the sequencing template. Profiled with immunoSEQ multiplex PCR; TCRdb holds only in-frame clones, not every one. The sample lists approximately 140,000 clones; about nine tenths were seen once. Those with alopecia areata gave lesional scalp punch biopsies and peripheral blood. Overall study findings and caveats: Scalp repertoires also include resident alphabeta T cells from normal skin. It was lesional scalp, especially alopecia totalis/universalis, that showed higher clonality than normal scalp.

The sequence derives from a human donor with alopecia areata. The specimen comprised CD8+ T cells sorted from blood, sampled at week 0. The V call is TRBV19, the J call TRBJ1-4, with D perhaps matching TRBD1 (5 bases). The CDR3 is CASVDGAEKLFF. As DNA, the CDR3 is TGTGCCAGTGTGGACGGGGCTGAAAAACTGTTTTTT.